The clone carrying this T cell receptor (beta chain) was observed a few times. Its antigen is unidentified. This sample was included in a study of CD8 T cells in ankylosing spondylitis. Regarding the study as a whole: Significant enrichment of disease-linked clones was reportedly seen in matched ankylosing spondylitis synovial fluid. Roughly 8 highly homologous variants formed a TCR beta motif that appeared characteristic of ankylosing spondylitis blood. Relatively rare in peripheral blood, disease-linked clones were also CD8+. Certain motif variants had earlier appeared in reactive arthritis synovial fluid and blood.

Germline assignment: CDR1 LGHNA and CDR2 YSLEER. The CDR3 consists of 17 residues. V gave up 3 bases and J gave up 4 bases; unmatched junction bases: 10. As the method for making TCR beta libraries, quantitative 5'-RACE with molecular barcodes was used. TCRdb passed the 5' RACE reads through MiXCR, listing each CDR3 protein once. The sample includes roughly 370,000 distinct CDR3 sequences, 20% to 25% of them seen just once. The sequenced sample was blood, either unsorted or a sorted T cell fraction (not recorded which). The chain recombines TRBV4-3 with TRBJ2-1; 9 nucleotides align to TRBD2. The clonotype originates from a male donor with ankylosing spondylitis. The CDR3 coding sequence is TGCGCCAGCAGCCAGGAACTAGCGGGTGTTTCATACAATGAGCAGTTCTTC. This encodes CASSQELAGVSYNEQFF.